Below are 20 T cell receptor beta chains sequenced from a single sample in a study of CD8+CD57+ T cells in acquired aplastic anemia (dated by TCRdb to between 2017 and 2018). The sample was run on an Illumina HiSeq 2000. TCR beta VDJ combination and CDR3 sequence profiling used genomic DNA as the template. In TCRdb, the public reads were trimmed at Q25 with fastp and aligned with MiXCR, with productive beta chains retained. One record per CDR3 amino acid sequence lists the most common genes and DNA. The sample includes about 200,000 distinct CDR3 sequences, with 65% observed a single time. The ten most abundant clones make up under 60% of the sample. Patients chosen for sequencing had shown expansion of CD8+CD57+ cells by flow cytometry. The sample comprised sorted CD4+, CD8+, or CD8+CD57+ T cells (not recorded which) from PBMCs. The origin of the receptors is a human donor with aplastic anemia.

The chain uses TRBV12-5 and TRBJ2-7, with TRBD1 matching over 7 bases. This CDR3 has 12 amino acids. The germline gives CDR1 LGHNT, CDR2 FRNRAP. V dropped 4 bases and J dropped 6; count of bases not matched to a gene: 3. DNA of the CDR3: TGTGCTAGTGGTTATACAGGGGTCGAGCAGTACTTC. Amino acids: CASGYTGVEQYF.

Worth noting for this clonotype: At one end, the junction sequence differs from germline, possibly due to a read error. This chain connects TRBV29-1 to TRBJ1-2; 7 positions agree with TRBD1. In germline, CDR1 is SQVTM, CDR2 ANQGSEA. The CDR3 has 15 residues. The CDR3 reads CASSLGTVDGYGYTF. CDR3 coding DNA: TGTGCCAGCAGCTTGGGGACAGTAGACGGCTATGGCTACACCTTC. The full variable domain, in which reference TRBV29-1 and TRBJ1-2 provide the parts outside the CDR3, is SAVISQKPSRDICQRGTSLTIQCQVDSQVTMMFWYRQQPGQSLTLIATANQGSEATYESGFVIDKFPISRPNLTFSTLTVSNMSPEDSSIYLCASSLGTVDGYGYTFGSGTRLTVV.

In this sample, this clonotype turned up once. V usage is TRBV7-9 and J usage is TRBJ1-5; D ambiguous. Germline V gives CDR1 SEHNR, CDR2 FQNEAQ (reference sequence). V lost 5 bases and J 0 bases, leaving 8 bases between the germline ends. CDR3 length equals 14 residues. CDR3 DNA: TGTGCCAGCAGCCCGGACGGTAGCAATCAGCCCCAGCATTTT. It encodes CASSPDGSNQPQHF.

The J gene is TRBJ2-7, the V gene TRBV2, with 7 nucleotides matching TRBD1. This CDR3 comprises 15 residues. Germline-derived CDR1 and CDR2 are SNHLY and FYNNEI. The trim removed 7 bases at V and 4 bases at J, leaving 13 bases unmatched. The DNA of the CDR3 is TGTGCCAGCACCCCAGGGACAGCATACCTTTACGAGCAGTACGTC. It is translated as CASTPGTAYLYEQYV.

This rearrangement joins TRBV7-9 to TRBJ1-1; D is possibly TRBD1 (5 bases). V lost 0 bases and J 5 bases, leaving 13 bases between the germline ends. CDR3 length: 15 amino acids. Germline V gene lookup returns CDR1 SEHNR and CDR2 FQNEAQ (reference sequence). The CDR3 is CASSLALGGRTEAFF. CDR3 DNA: TGTGCCAGCAGCTTAGCCCTGGGGGGGAGGACTGAAGCTTTCTTT.

This chain joins TRBV9 and TRBJ1-1, with D unclear. The CDR3 has 12 residues. Germline assignment: CDR1 SGDLS and CDR2 YYNGEE. Trimming stripped 4 bases from V and 4 bases from J, with 8 bases between. CDR3 DNA: TGTGCCAGCAGCTCGACTCGCACTGAAGCTTTCTTT. Protein sequence: CASSSTRTEAFF.

The CDR3 protein is CATSSSRSGQGREQFF. Written as DNA, the CDR3 is TGTGCCACCAGCAGCTCCAGGTCGGGACAGGGGAGAGAGCAGTTCTTC. V gene TRBV15 combines with J gene TRBJ2-1, with 10 bases that match TRBD1. Germline CDR1 LNHNV, CDR2 YYDKDF (reference sequence). J gave up 10 bases and V 3 bases, and 12 bases lay outside the gene matches. There are 16 residues in the CDR3.

The chain is built from TRBV5-1 and TRBJ2-5, with 9 positions matching TRBD2. This CDR3 spans 14 amino acids. With V trimmed by 2 bases and J by 3 bases, 2 bases remained unmatched. CDR1 SGHRS and CDR2 YFSETQ come from the germline V gene. The CDR3 DNA sequence: TGCGCCAGCAGCTTTAGCGGGAGCAAAGAGACCCAGTACTTC. Translating it yields CASSFSGSKETQYF.

J is TRBJ2-1 and V is TRBV15; tentatively, D is TRBD2 (6 bases). Trimming took off 5 bases at V and 10 bases at J, with 18 bases between the two ends. The CDR3 runs 14 residues. Germline V CDR1 and CDR2: LNHNV, YYDKDF (reference sequence). The DNA for the CDR3 is TGTGCCACCAGCGCTAGACTAGTCGGCGGAGAGCAGTTCTTC. This translates into CATSARLVGGEQFF.

The chain has TRBV19 and TRBJ2-7; 7 nucleotides agree with TRBD2. The ends lost 5 bases at V and 4 bases at J; junction bases unmatched: 11. Germline V gene data show CDR1 as LNHDA and CDR2 as SQIVND (reference sequence). This CDR3 spans 15 amino acids. The CDR3 coding sequence is TGTGCCAGTAGTCTCCGACTTAGGGAGGGATACGAGCAGTACTTC. Translation: CASSLRLREGYEQYF.

The V and J genes are TRBV9 and TRBJ2-2; D call uncertain. The germline V and J ends were trimmed by 3 bases and 5 bases, with 11 bases remaining between them. CDR3 size: 14 residues. Germline values: CDR1 SGDLS, CDR2 YYNGEE. CDR3 sequence (DNA): TGTGCCAGCAGCGCCCCACTGGGTACCGGGGAGCTGTTTTTT. Its translation is CASSAPLGTGELFF. Drawing the rest from reference TRBV9 and TRBJ2-2, the complete variable domain is DSGVTQTPKHLITATGQRVTLRCSPRSGDLSVYWYQQSLDQGLQFLIQYYNGEERAKGNILERFSAQQFPDLHSELNLSSLELGDSALYFCASSAPLGTGELFFGEGSRLTVL.

Comment on this clonotype: A much larger clone lies a single base off, so this may be a read error. The conserved phenylalanine or tryptophan is not found at the CDR3 terminus, so this likely reflects a read error. The CDR3 sequence: CASTGPGTEFYEQYS. The DNA for the CDR3 is TGTGCCAGCACCGGGCCCGGGACAGAATTTTACGAGCAGTACTCC. This chain connects TRBV5-6 to TRBJ2-7; TRBD1 agrees at 7 bases. Germline assignment: CDR1 SGHDT and CDR2 YYEEEE. This CDR3 comprises 15 residues. Germline trimming cut 6 bases from V and 4 bases from J; bases unmatched to any gene: 13.

This clonotype was picked up a small number of times. Given a much more abundant clone one base away, this may be a read error. The chain has TRBV5-4 and TRBJ2-7; D ambiguous. CDR3 size: 14 residues. Germline CDR1 is SGHNT and CDR2 is YYREEE (reference sequence). Here the CDR3 reads CTSSFGGPPYEQYF. The CDR3 nucleotides are TGTACCAGCAGCTTCGGCGGTCCCCCTTACGAGCAGTACTTC.

CDR3 nucleotides: TGTGCCAGCATCATCCCGGGGACCTACGAGCAGTACTTC. It codes for CASIIPGTYEQYF. The V call is TRBV7-9, the J call TRBJ2-7, with D perhaps matching TRBD2 (5 bases). The CDR3 has 13 amino acids. Germline V gives CDR1 SEHNR, CDR2 FQNEAQ (reference sequence). Deletions cut 7 bases from V and 2 bases from J, with 12 bases between.

The chain joins TRBV5-1 to TRBJ2-1; 13 nucleotides line up with TRBD2. This CDR3 contains 17 residues. Trimming removed 2 bases from V and 13 bases from J; junction bases left unmatched: 15. From germline, CDR1 is SGHRS and CDR2 YFSETQ. This chain's CDR3 is CASSFATSGGPQETQFF. For the CDR3, the DNA is TGCGCCAGCAGCTTCGCGACTAGCGGGGGGCCCCAAGAGACCCAGTTCTTC.

In this sample, this clonotype turned up a few times. The CDR3, as DNA: TGCGCCACCGTCCGGGACGGGAGCTCCTACGAGCAGTACTTC. Its protein product is CATVRDGSSYEQYF. V usage is TRBV10-2 and J usage is TRBJ2-7, with D possibly matching TRBD2 (6 bases). With 10 bases removed from V and 0 bases from J, the gap between germline ends came to 16 bases. CDR1 is WSHSY and CDR2 is SAAADI in the germline V gene. The CDR3 length is 14 residues.

This sequence joins TRBV5-1 and TRBJ1-1, with D perhaps matching TRBD1 (6 bases). Germline values: CDR1 SGHRS, CDR2 YFSETQ. Trimming cost V 2 bases and J 4 bases, with 15 bases left between them. The CDR3 length is 15 residues. The DNA for the CDR3 is TGCGCCAGCAGCTTTAGCGGGGCCAGGGGCACTGAAGCTTTCTTT. It specifies CASSFSGARGTEAFF.

As to this clonotype: One junction end disagrees with the germline gene, perhaps due to a read error. The chain carries TRBV12-3 or TRBV12-4 and TRBJ1-6, with unresolved D. This CDR3 has 12 residues. The CDR3 DNA is TGTGCCGGCAGTTTTAATAATTCACCCCTCCACTTT. It specifies CAGSFNNSPLHF.

CDR3 DNA: TGTGCCAGTGCAGGACAATGGGCGGGCGAGCAGTACTTC. This sequence encodes CASAGQWAGEQYF. This sequence joins TRBV19 and TRBJ2-7, with D possibly called TRBD1 or TRBD2 (5 bases each). CDR1 LNHDA and CDR2 SQIVND come from the germline V gene (reference sequence). This CDR3 contains 13 residues. With 8 bases removed from V and 6 bases from J, the gap between germline ends came to 17 bases.

This clonotype showed up just a few times. The V and J genes are TRBV5-8 and TRBJ2-1, with D maybe TRBD1 (5 bases). The length of the CDR3 is 13 residues. V was clipped by 6 bases and J by 6 bases, with 13 bases between them. CDR1 is SGHTS, CDR2 YDEGEE, per germline. The CDR3 is CASTETVSNEQFF. The CDR3 DNA follows: TGTGCCAGCACCGAGACAGTGTCCAATGAGCAGTTCTTC.